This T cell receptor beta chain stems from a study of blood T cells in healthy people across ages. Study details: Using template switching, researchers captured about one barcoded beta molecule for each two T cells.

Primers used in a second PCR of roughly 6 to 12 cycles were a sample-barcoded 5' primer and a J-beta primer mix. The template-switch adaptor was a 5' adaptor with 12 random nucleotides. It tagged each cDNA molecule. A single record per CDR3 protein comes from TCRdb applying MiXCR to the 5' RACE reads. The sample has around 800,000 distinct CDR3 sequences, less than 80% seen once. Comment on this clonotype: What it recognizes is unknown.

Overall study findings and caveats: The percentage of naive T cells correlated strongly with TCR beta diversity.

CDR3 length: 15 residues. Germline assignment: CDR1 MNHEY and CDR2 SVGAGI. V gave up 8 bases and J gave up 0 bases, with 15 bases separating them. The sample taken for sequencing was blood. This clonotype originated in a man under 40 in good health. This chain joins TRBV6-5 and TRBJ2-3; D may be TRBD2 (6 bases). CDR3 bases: TGTGCCAGCCGAACCTTCGGGGGAAGCACAGATACGCAGTATTTT. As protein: CASRTFGGSTDTQYF.